What follows are 10 T cell receptor beta chains derived from one specimen sequenced in a study of CD8 T cells in ankylosing spondylitis. MiXCR, run by TCRdb on the 5' RACE reads, gives a single entry per CDR3 protein. The sample includes approximately 350,000 distinct CDR3 sequences, approximately 22% of them seen just once. Sequencing was done on a sample of blood, either unsorted or a sorted T cell fraction (not recorded which). The receptor set was obtained from a male donor with ankylosing spondylitis or in good health (not recorded which).

The V gene is TRBV4-1, the J gene TRBJ2-3; 11 bases line up with TRBD1. The CDR3 consists of 16 residues. Germline V CDR1 and CDR2: MGHRA, YSYEKL. V lost 2 bases, J lost 5 bases, and 6 bases stayed unmatched. The CDR3 sequence is CASSQLPGQGGDTQYF. DNA of the CDR3: TGCGCCAGCAGCCAACTACCGGGACAGGGGGGAGATACGCAGTATTTT.

The V and J genes are TRBV9 and TRBJ2-3; 8 bases align to TRBD2. J lost 0 bases, V lost 3 bases, and 3 bases had no gene match. The CDR3 runs 15 residues. From germline, CDR1 is SGDLS and CDR2 YYNGEE. The CDR3 nucleotides read TGTGCCAGCAGCGAGGGCGGGGGGAGCACAGATACGCAGTATTTT. As protein: CASSEGGGSTDTQYF.

This clonotype has just a few counts. CDR3 loop: CAWSVGTGGSYGYTF. CDR3 DNA sequence: TGTGCCTGGAGTGTGGGTACAGGGGGGAGCTATGGCTACACCTTC. The genes are TRBV30 and TRBJ1-2, with 8 bases lining up with TRBD1. With V trimmed by 0 bases and J by 4 bases, 7 bases remained unmatched. Germline V gives CDR1 GTSNPN, CDR2 SVGIG (reference sequence). This CDR3 is built from 15 residues.

The chain uses TRBV7-9 and TRBJ1-5; no definite D call. Germline V gene lookup returns CDR1 SEHNR and CDR2 FQNEAQ (reference sequence). V gave up 3 bases and J gave up 1 base, with 7 bases separating them. This CDR3 comprises 14 residues. In DNA form, the CDR3 reads TGTGCCAGCAGCTTTACGGACAGCAATCAGCCCCAGCATTTT. This codes for CASSFTDSNQPQHF.

This clonotype was found a few times. This chain joins TRBV6-4 and TRBJ2-3, with 9 bases aligning to TRBD2. V dropped 2 bases and J dropped 5; count of bases not matched to a gene: 8. The CDR3 extends over 16 amino acids. Germline V gene lookup returns CDR1 MRHNA and CDR2 SNTAGT. This CDR3 is CASSDGAGGPIDTQYF. CDR3 sequence (DNA): TGTGCCAGCAGTGACGGCGCGGGGGGGCCGATAGATACGCAGTATTTT.

The gene calls are TRBV28 and TRBJ2-7; TRBD1 matches at 9 bases. The CDR3 spans 17 residues. V shed 2 bases and J 4 bases; nucleotides not matched to a gene: 12. Germline V lookup: CDR1 MDHEN, CDR2 SYDVKM. CDR3 DNA sequence: TGTGCCAGCAGTTTACCCACGGGACAGGGAGGATCATACGAGCAGTACTTC. Amino acids: CASSLPTGQGGSYEQYF.

The V gene is TRBV7-9, the J gene TRBJ2-3; 7 bases are shared with TRBD2. There are 15 residues in the CDR3. CDR1 and CDR2 (germline): SEHNR, FQNEAQ (reference sequence). J was trimmed by 2 bases and V by 10 bases; bases with no gene match: 12. The CDR3 protein is CAIYGLEPFTDTQYF. CDR3 DNA sequence: TGTGCCATCTACGGACTAGAGCCTTTCACAGATACGCAGTATTTT.

This clonotype was seen only a few times. The CDR3 here is CASSRPDSPSYEQYF. The CDR3 DNA sequence: TGTGCCAGCAGCCGCCCGGACAGCCCCTCCTACGAGCAGTACTTC. The rearrangement joins TRBV12-3 or TRBV12-4 to TRBJ2-7; a weak D match, TRBD1 (6 bases). V lost 6 bases, J lost 0 bases, and 15 bases lay in between. The CDR3 loop spans 15 amino acids.

The chain links TRBV7-9 to TRBJ2-1, with a possible D match to TRBD2 (5 bases). There are 15 residues in the CDR3. V was shortened by 4 bases and J by 7 bases, with 17 bases between the two germline ends. The germline gives CDR1 SEHNR, CDR2 FQNEAQ (reference sequence). CDR3 amino acids: CASSSAGRQRNEQFF. DNA for the CDR3: TGTGCCAGCAGCTCCGCGGGTCGGCAGAGAAATGAGCAGTTCTTC. The whole variable domain, remainder taken from reference TRBV7-9 and TRBJ2-1, is DTGVSQNPRHKITKRGQNVTFRCDPISEHNRLYWYRQTLGQGPEFLTYFQNEAQLEKSRLLSDRFSAERPKGSFSTLEIQRTEQGDSAMYLCASSSAGRQRNEQFFGPGTRLTVL.

This clonotype turned up a few times. V usage is TRBV12-3 or TRBV12-4 and J usage is TRBJ2-1; perhaps TRBD1 as D (6 bases). The germline V and J ends were trimmed by 6 bases and 0 bases, with 12 bases remaining between them. This CDR3 is built from 15 residues. The CDR3 here is CASRKQGSSYNEQFF. The CDR3, as DNA: TGTGCCAGCAGAAAACAGGGAAGCTCCTACAATGAGCAGTTCTTC.